These 17 T cell receptor beta chains originate from one sample sequenced in a study of beta chain features in type 1 diabetes. Reverse transcription of all isolated RNA meant that expressed TCRB transcripts were sequenced. Sequencing was performed with immunoSEQ multiplex PCR; in TCRdb, only in-frame clones are kept and a portion is missing. The sample has 400,000 to 450,000 clones; approximately 14% are singletons. Sequencing input: naive CD4+ T cells from blood. All receptors derive from a man aged 25 to 40 in good health.

In its sample, this clone was seen a few times. Other nucleotide sequences in the sample specify the same CDR3. In DNA form, the CDR3 reads TGCAGTGCTAGCCAGCAAGAGACCCAGTACTTC. Protein: CSASQQETQYF. This chain connects TRBV20-1 to TRBJ2-5; no reliable D call. V dropped 3 bases and J dropped 2 bases, with 4 bases sitting between them. This CDR3 has 11 amino acids. The V gene's germline CDR1 is DFQATT and CDR2 SNEGSKA (reference sequence).

This chain links TRBV7-2 with TRBJ1-1; the D gene is possibly TRBD1 (6 bases). The V end was cut by 5 bases, the J end by 2 bases, with 15 bases between. The CDR3 sequence is 15 residues long. The germline gives CDR1 SGHTA, CDR2 FQGNSA. CDR3 region: CASSPRGQINTEAFF. CDR3 sequence (DNA): TGTGCCAGCAGCCCACGCGGACAGATAAACACTGAAGCTTTCTTT.

This clone was observed a handful of times. The V gene is TRBV6-5, the J gene TRBJ2-2; 9 nucleotides line up with TRBD2. This CDR3 spans 14 amino acids. The V and J ends lost 6 bases and 6 bases, in that order; junction bases with no gene match: 5. The V gene's germline CDR1 is MNHEY and CDR2 SVGAGI. CDR3 in DNA: TGTGCCAGCAGCCGCGGGACTAGCCCCGGGGAGCTGTTTTTT. Translated, it gives CASSRGTSPGELFF.

This clone was found a few times. This sequence joins TRBV19 and TRBJ2-3; 8 positions agree with TRBD1. In germline, CDR1 is LNHDA, CDR2 SQIVND (reference sequence). This CDR3 contains 15 residues. The junction had 6 bases not matched to a gene; V was cut back by 3 bases and J by 4 bases. The CDR3 sequence: CASSISSTGADTQYF. The CDR3 bases are TGTGCCAGTAGTATCTCCTCGACAGGGGCAGATACGCAGTATTTT.

This clone was counted a few times. This chain connects TRBV7-9 to TRBJ1-1, with TRBD1 as a possible D gene (5 bases). Germline assignment: CDR1 SEHNR and CDR2 FQNEAQ (reference sequence). Between the trimmed V and J ends, which lost 2 bases and 4 bases, there was a span of 11 bases. The CDR3 spans 14 residues. The CDR3 sequence: CASSLSGFGTEAFF. CDR3 in DNA: TGTGCCAGCAGCTTATCAGGGTTCGGCACTGAAGCTTTCTTT.

This rearrangement joins TRBV5-8 to TRBJ2-3, with D uncertain. V lost 2 bases to trimming and J lost 11 bases, with 12 bases between them. Per germline, CDR1 SGHTS and CDR2 YDEGEE. The length of the CDR3 is 12 residues. CDR3 bases: TGTGCCAGCAGCTTTTCGCAATCGAAGCAGTATTTT. Its protein is CASSFSQSKQYF.

This clone has more than one count but fewer than ten. V gene TRBV19 combines with J gene TRBJ2-5, with 8 bases that match TRBD1. The CDR3 runs 15 residues. Germline V gives CDR1 LNHDA, CDR2 SQIVND (reference sequence). V lost 3 bases to trimming and J lost 5 bases; unmatched junction nucleotides: 8. The DNA of the CDR3 is TGTGCCAGTAGTATTCAAGGACAGGGTACCGAGACCCAGTACTTC. Translation gives CASSIQGQGTETQYF. The full variable domain, with the rest looked up from reference TRBV19 and TRBJ2-5, is DGGITQSPKYLFRKEGQNVTLSCEQNLNHDAMYWYRQDPGQGLRLIYYSQIVNDFQKGDIAEGYSVSREKKESFPLTVTSAQKNPTAFYLCASSIQGQGTETQYFGPGTRLLVL.

The J gene is TRBJ1-1, the V gene TRBV5-6; no definite D call. V was trimmed by 5 bases and J by 0 bases, leaving 8 bases between them. The length of the CDR3 is 13 residues. From germline, CDR1 is SGHDT and CDR2 YYEEEE. This CDR3 reads CASSLQLNTEAFF. CDR3 in DNA: TGTGCCAGCAGTTTACAGCTGAACACTGAAGCTTTCTTT.

This clone was counted a few times. The V gene is TRBV7-2, the J gene TRBJ2-4, with D unclear. Trimming took 2 bases from V and 1 from J, leaving 18 bases between them. This CDR3 comprises 18 residues. Germline V gene data show CDR1 as SGHTA and CDR2 as FQGNSA. CDR3 bases: TGTGCCAGCAGCTTACTGGTCGCTCCATATACGGCCAAAAACATTCAGTACTTC. Its translation is CASSLLVAPYTAKNIQYF. The full variable domain, in which reference TRBV7-2 and TRBJ2-4 provide the parts outside the CDR3, is GAGVSQSPSNKVTEKGKDVELRCDPISGHTALYWYRQSLGQGLEFLIYFQGNSAPDKSGLPSDRFSAERTGGSVSTLTIQRTQQEDSAVYLCASSLLVAPYTAKNIQYFGAGTRLSVL.

The table lists this clone with many counts. V gene TRBV18 combines with J gene TRBJ2-7; D is unclear. The V end was cut by 6 bases, the J end by 7 bases, with 16 bases between. CDR1 KGHSH and CDR2 LQKENI come from the germline V gene. CDR3 length: 13 residues. CDR3: CASSLSGPGEQYV. In nucleotides, the CDR3 is TGTGCCAGCTCCCTTTCTGGGCCGGGTGAGCAGTACGTC.

In this sample, this clone turned up a few times. The J gene is TRBJ1-5, the V gene TRBV30; a possible D gene is TRBD1 (5 bases). V was cut by 2 bases and J by 5 bases, with 10 bases left in between. Germline V lookup: CDR1 GTSNPN, CDR2 SVGIG (reference sequence). CDR3 size: 13 residues. The chain's CDR3 is CAWSKGDYQPQHF. In nucleotides, the CDR3 is TGTGCCTGGAGTAAAGGGGACTATCAGCCCCAGCATTTT. The entire variable domain, with the rest obtained from reference TRBV30 and TRBJ1-5, is as follows: SQTIHQWPATLVQPVGSPLSLECTVEGTSNPNLYWYRQAAGRGLQLLFYSVGIGQISSEVPQNLSASRPQDRQFILSSKKLLLSDSGFYLCAWSKGDYQPQHFGDGTRLSIL.

The chain links TRBV30 to TRBJ1-1; 7 bases agree with TRBD1. Trimming took 8 bases from V and 5 from J; bases not matched to a gene: 11. Germline CDR1 GTSNPN, CDR2 SVGIG (reference sequence). The CDR3 runs 13 residues. This CDR3 is CARRGLDATEAFF. CDR3 coding DNA: TGTGCCCGTAGGGGGCTCGACGCGACTGAAGCTTTCTTT.

This clone was seen a few times. The rearrangement joins TRBV6-5 to TRBJ2-7; 7 bases map to TRBD1. The germline gives CDR1 MNHEY, CDR2 SVGAGI. The J segment lost 3 bases and the V segment lost 7 bases, leaving 6 bases of the junction unmatched. The CDR3 is 13 residues long. CDR3 in DNA: TGTGCCAGCACCTCGGGACAGAGCTACGAGCAGTACGTC. Translating it yields CASTSGQSYEQYV.

This clone has a handful of counts. The chain employs TRBV11-3 and TRBJ2-5, with TRBD1 as a possible D gene (6 bases). Germline V gene data show CDR1 as SGHNT and CDR2 as YENEEA. The CDR3 runs to 15 residues. The germline V and J ends were trimmed by 5 bases and 2 bases, with 15 bases remaining between them. CDR3 DNA: TGTGCCAGCAGCCCTCAGGGGACATTTCAAGAGACCCAGTACTTC. It translates to CASSPQGTFQETQYF. The variable domain in full, with the rest retrieved from reference TRBV11-3 and TRBJ2-5, is EAGVVQSPRYKIIEKKQPVAFWCNPISGHNTLYWYLQNLGQGPELLIRYENEEAVDDSQLPKDRFSAERLKGVDSTLKIQPAELGDSAVYLCASSPQGTFQETQYFGPGTRLLVL.

This clone was counted between two and nine times. The V call is TRBV10-3, the J call TRBJ1-1, with no clear D. Trimming removed 6 bases at V and 1 base at J, with 9 bases between. The CDR3 contains 13 residues. Germline CDR1 is ENHRY and CDR2 is SYGVKD. The CDR3 DNA is TGTGCCATCAGAACAGACGGGAACACTGAAGCTTTCTTT. The encoded protein is CAIRTDGNTEAFF.

The table lists this clone with a few counts. Other DNA sequences in the sample encode the same CDR3. This chain links TRBV6-6 with TRBJ2-7; D is unresolved. The germline CDR1 and CDR2 sequences are MNHNY and SVGAGI (reference sequence). Trimming removed 6 bases from V and 5 bases from J, with 8 bases in between. The CDR3 has 11 amino acids. The CDR3 nucleotides are TGTGCCAGCAGCCCGGGCCACGAGCAGTACTTC. This gives the protein CASSPGHEQYF.

This clone was detected only a few times. In DNA form, the CDR3 reads TGTGCCAGCAGCGGGCCGAGCGGGAGCTCCTACAATGAGCAGTTCTTC. It yields the protein CASSGPSGSSYNEQFF. This chain connects TRBV7-9 to TRBJ2-1; 8 bases are a match to TRBD2. CDR1 is SEHNR and CDR2 is FQNEAQ in the germline V gene (reference sequence). This CDR3 spans 16 amino acids. V lost 5 bases to trimming and J lost 0 bases; unmatched junction nucleotides: 6. Filled out from reference TRBV7-9 and TRBJ2-1, the complete variable domain reads DTGVSQNPRHKITKRGQNVTFRCDPISEHNRLYWYRQTLGQGPEFLTYFQNEAQLEKSRLLSDRFSAERPKGSFSTLEIQRTEQGDSAMYLCASSGPSGSSYNEQFFGPGTRLTVL.